Presented here are 8 T cell receptor beta chains from one specimen sequenced in a study of T-cell memory formation after mild COVID-19. TCRdb re-called the 5' RACE reads with MiXCR, one entry per CDR3 protein. The repertoire includes more than 300,000 distinct CDR3 sequences, approximately 22% of them detected once, and approximately 22% sits in the top ten. The sequencing sample was made of PBMCs or a T cell subset sorted from them (not recorded which). The source is a man aged 18 to 29 who had mild COVID-19 (a few samples of this study predate the infection). Cell type and time point are not known.

There are a few counts of this clonotype. The V gene is TRBV4-1, the J gene TRBJ2-1; TRBD1 matches at 9 bases. From germline, CDR1 is MGHRA and CDR2 YSYEKL. With 4 bases clipped from V and 14 bases from J, the junction kept 6 bases outside the gene matches. The length of the CDR3 is 12 residues. Here the CDR3 reads CASSPTGGGEFF. The CDR3 coding sequence is TGCGCCAGCAGCCCCACAGGGGGCGGGGAGTTCTTC.

The chain carries TRBV13 and TRBJ2-6; D is unresolved. The V gene's germline CDR1 is PRHDT and CDR2 FYEKMQ (reference sequence). This CDR3 is built from 16 residues. Trimming took 1 base from V and 0 from J, leaving 7 bases between them. The CDR3 sequence: CASSLVSDSGANVLTF. Here the CDR3 DNA reads TGTGCCAGCAGCTTAGTATCTGACTCTGGGGCCAACGTCCTGACTTTC. The full variable domain, in which reference TRBV13 and TRBJ2-6 provide the parts outside the CDR3, is AAGVIQSPRHLIKEKRETATLKCYPIPRHDTVYWYQQGPGQDPQFLISFYEKMQSDKGSIPDRFSAQQFSDYHSELNMSSLELGDSALYFCASSLVSDSGANVLTFGAGSRLTVL.

This clonotype was detected ten times or more. This chain joins TRBV10-3 and TRBJ2-3; 9 bases fit TRBD2. The trim removed 4 bases at V and 4 bases at J, leaving 6 bases unmatched. Germline V CDR1 and CDR2: ENHRY, SYGVKD. The CDR3 is made up of 15 amino acids. The CDR3 loop is CAISGTSGSPDTQYF. DNA for the CDR3: TGTGCCATCAGTGGTACTAGCGGGTCTCCAGATACGCAGTATTTT.

This clonotype was seen at least ten times. The chain recombines TRBV12-3 or TRBV12-4 with TRBJ2-3; 8 bases match TRBD1. The CDR3 consists of 13 residues. J lost 4 bases, V lost 6 bases, and 3 bases had no gene match. The CDR3 loop reads CASSLDRADTQYF. The CDR3 DNA is TGTGCCAGCAGCTTGGACAGGGCAGATACGCAGTATTTT.

The V gene is TRBV7-9, the J gene TRBJ1-1; D gene ambiguous. CDR1 is SEHNR and CDR2 is FQNEAQ in the germline V gene (reference sequence). The CDR3 runs 11 residues. Trimming cost V 6 bases and J 6 bases, with 8 bases left between them. The CDR3 DNA is TGTGCCAGCAGTCAGAGTTCTGAAGCTTTCTTT. Encoded protein: CASSQSSEAFF.

In its sample, this clonotype was seen a few times. As DNA, the CDR3 is TGCAGCGTTCGGACTAGCGGGGGAAACACCGGGGAGCTGTTTTTT. It encodes CSVRTSGGNTGELFF. The chain couples TRBV29-1 to TRBJ2-2, with 13 bases that match TRBD2. CDR1 and CDR2 (germline): SQVTM, ANQGSEA. CDR3 length equals 15 residues. After removal of 5 bases from V and 2 bases from J, the junction contained 2 bases not matched to a gene.

CDR3 sequence: CASSLASGAGNTIYF. DNA of the CDR3: TGTGCCAGCAGCTTAGCCTCGGGAGCTGGAAACACCATATATTTT. The chain is built from TRBV7-9 and TRBJ1-3; D remains ambiguous. There are 15 residues in the CDR3. Germline-derived CDR1 and CDR2 are SEHNR and FQNEAQ (reference sequence). Trimming left V 0 bases short and J 2 bases short, with 8 bases between.

The CDR3 reads CASSQASAETQYF. In nucleotides, the CDR3 is TGCGCCAGCAGCCAAGCCAGTGCGGAGACCCAGTACTTC. V usage is TRBV4-1 and J usage is TRBJ2-5; no reliable D call. Germline values: CDR1 MGHRA, CDR2 YSYEKL. This CDR3 comprises 13 residues. V was clipped by 1 base and J by 5 bases, with 8 bases between them.